The sequence of this T cell receptor (beta chain) was determined in a study of long-term antiretroviral therapy in people with HIV. A v3.0 immunoSEQ assay was performed at survey level. Some clones are missing from TCRdb's copy, which holds only in-frame ones; the method was immunoSEQ multiplex PCR. The data contain 20,000 to 25,000 clones, around 76% of them seen just once; the ten biggest clones take up about 12%. Study results and limitations: Blood, drawn from the mid-2000s to the late 2010s, may reflect older ART regimens.

Regarding this clone: Its antigen remains unidentified.

From germline, CDR1 is SGHKS and CDR2 YYEKEE (reference sequence). The CDR3 contains 14 residues. V was cut by 2 bases and J by 9 bases, with 14 bases left in between. The TCR sequence derives from a woman aged 40-49 years with HIV. The specimen was unsorted PBMCs, collected less than 1.8 years before starting antiretroviral therapy. This chain uses TRBV5-5 with TRBJ1-4; a weak D match, TRBD1 (5 bases). The CDR3 loop reads CASSFPDNMKKLFF. CDR3 nucleotides: TGTGCCAGCAGCTTCCCGGACAATATGAAAAAACTGTTTTTT.